This is a list of T cell receptor beta chains from one sample in a study of blood T cell repertoires in COVID-19. Produced via immunoSEQ multiplex PCR; TCRdb's table is partial and in-frame only. This table has about 100,000 clones, under 90% appearing once. Sequenced material: peripheral blood. The receptors were sampled from a human donor in a cohort sampled during active COVID-19. The CDR3 runs from the conserved cysteine through the conserved F or W. The D gene is left open where the match is weak. Rows may omit the clone size; those that give it use once, few, many or a size class.

j_call	v_call	clone_size	d_call	cdr3_aa	cdr3_nt
TRBJ2-5	TRBV5-4	NA	NA	CASSPGAGLQETQYF	TGTGCCAGCAGCCCGGGTGCGGGTCTACAAGAGACCCAGTACTTC
TRBJ1-2	TRBV6-2/TRBV6-3	NA	TRBD1	CASSSWTGEIYGYTF	TGTGCCAGCAGCTCCTGGACAGGGGAAATCTATGGCTACACCTTC
TRBJ1-3	TRBV5-5	NA	NA	CASSYQGGSGNTIYF	TGTGCCAGCAGCTACCAAGGGGGCTCTGGAAACACCATATATTTT
TRBJ1-5	TRBV10-2	NA	NA	CASSEGGNQPQHF	TGCGCCAGCAGTGAGGGAGGCAATCAGCCCCAGCATTTT
TRBJ2-2	TRBV5-1	NA	TRBD2	CASSAGTSGALVTGELFF	TGCGCCAGCAGCGCCGGGACTAGCGGCGCGTTAGTCACCGGGGAGCTGTTTTTT
TRBJ1-1	TRBV7-9	NA	NA	CASSFGQQNTEAFF	TGTGCCAGCAGCTTTGGACAGCAAAACACTGAAGCTTTCTTT
TRBJ2-2	TRBV19	NA	NA	CASSTNYGELFF	TGTGCCAGTAGTACCAACTACGGGGAGCTGTTTTTT
TRBJ1-3	TRBV6-2/TRBV6-3	NA	NA	CASSNQGLGNTIYF	TGTGCCAGCAGCAACCAGGGGCTCGGAAACACCATATATTTT
TRBJ2-3	TRBV3-1/TRBV3-2	NA	TRBD1	CASSHGQGEDTDTQYF	TGTGCCAGCAGCCACGGACAGGGGGAAGACACAGATACGCAGTATTTT
TRBJ2-2	TRBV9	NA	NA	CASSPQNTGELFF	TGTGCCAGCAGCCCACAGAACACCGGGGAGCTGTTTTTT
TRBJ2-2	TRBV30	NA	TRBD2	CAWSRAGFYTGELFF	TGTGCCTGGAGTAGAGCGGGATTCTACACCGGGGAGCTGTTTTTT
TRBJ2-3	TRBV15	NA	NA	CATSRVRLIRGHTSTDTQYF	TGTGCCACCAGCAGAGTACGTCTTATTCGGGGACACACTAGCACAGATACGCAGTATTTT
TRBJ1-1	TRBV7-6	NA	TRBD1	CASSPRQGENTEAFF	TGTGCCAGCAGCCCGAGACAGGGGGAAAACACTGAAGCTTTCTTT
TRBJ2-3	TRBV30	NA	NA	CAWTGGVADTQYF	TGTGCCTGGACCGGGGGAGTCGCGGATACGCAGTATTTT
TRBJ2-7	TRBV6-6	NA	TRBD1	CASRGPGQGAYEQYF	TGTGCCAGCAGAGGTCCGGGACAGGGGGCCTACGAGCAGTACTTC
TRBJ2-3	TRBV7-8	NA	TRBD2	CASSPTSGSTDTQYF	TGTGCCAGCAGCCCCACTAGCGGGTCTACAGATACGCAGTATTTT
TRBJ1-1	TRBV5-1	NA	TRBD1	CASSFGQGSTEAFF	TGCGCCAGCAGCTTTGGACAGGGGAGCACTGAAGCTTTCTTT
TRBJ2-7	TRBV7-2	NA	TRBD1	CASSPPGTGPHEQYF	TGTGCCAGCAGCCCCCCAGGGACAGGGCCCCACGAGCAGTACTTC
TRBJ2-3	TRBV6-6	NA	TRBD2	CASSYRWREGTDTQYF	TGTGCCAGCAGTTACCGCTGGCGGGAGGGCACAGATACGCAGTATTTT
TRBJ2-7	TRBV6-5	NA	NA	CASSPPPSYEQYF	TGTGCCAGCAGTCCTCCCCCCTCCTACGAGCAGTACTTC
TRBJ2-1	TRBV5-4	NA	NA	CASTLGAGYNEQFF	TGTGCCAGCACCCTCGGGGCGGGGTACAATGAGCAGTTCTTC
TRBJ2-1	TRBV7-2	few	NA	CASSFGELGEQFF	TGTGCCAGCAGCTTCGGAGAGTTGGGTGAGCAGTTCTTC
TRBJ1-2	TRBV9	NA	NA	CASSVSAGDYGYTF	TGTGCCAGCAGCGTATCGGCGGGTGACTATGGCTACACCTTC
TRBJ2-2	TRBV19	NA	NA	CASRIKGPAGLDTGELFF	TGTGCCAGTAGAATAAAAGGGCCAGCGGGTCTGGACACCGGGGAGCTGTTTTTT
TRBJ2-1	TRBV5-6	NA	NA	CASSYGDRSLYNEQFF	TGTGCCAGCAGCTACGGCGACAGGAGCCTTTACAATGAGCAGTTCTTC
TRBJ2-7	TRBV10-3	NA	NA	CAISESGGSSYEQYF	TGTGCCATCAGTGAGTCTGGAGGGTCCTCCTACGAGCAGTACTTC
TRBJ2-1	TRBV6-9	NA	TRBD2	CASSSPGLAGGESYNEQFF	TGTGCCAGCAGTTCTCCGGGACTAGCGGGAGGTGAATCCTACAATGAGCAGTTCTTC
TRBJ2-7	TRBV6-5	NA	TRBD2	CASSSWTSGSYEQYF	TGTGCCAGCAGCTCTTGGACTAGCGGGAGCTACGAGCAGTACTTC
TRBJ1-5	TRBV6-2/TRBV6-3	once	TRBD1	CASSYSNRGPSQPQHF	TGTGCCAGCAGTTACTCGAACAGGGGGCCGAGTCAGCCCCAGCATTTT
TRBJ1-2	TRBV2	NA	TRBD1	CASSRNRGNGYTF	TGTGCCAGCAGCCGGAACAGGGGTAATGGCTACACCTTC
TRBJ1-2	TRBV15	NA	NA	CATSSDRRGYGYTF	TGTGCCACCAGCAGCGACCGGCGGGGCTATGGCTACACCTTC
TRBJ2-7	TRBV3-1/TRBV3-2	NA	TRBD1	CASSPFLGTGSYEQYF	TGTGCCAGCAGCCCGTTTCTGGGGACAGGGTCGTACGAGCAGTACTTC
TRBJ1-1	TRBV6-2/TRBV6-3	NA	NA	CASSWTAPGITEAFF	TGTGCCAGCAGTTGGACAGCCCCGGGAATCACTGAAGCTTTCTTT
TRBJ2-3	TRBV5-5	once	NA	CASSFGRLADTQYF	TGTGCCAGCAGCTTCGGCAGGTTAGCAGATACGCAGTATTTT
TRBJ1-6	TRBV19	NA	TRBD1	CASTLRTGGSNSPLHF	TGTGCTAGTACCCTAAGGACAGGGGGCAGTAATTCACCCCTCCACTTT
TRBJ2-2	TRBV7-8	NA	TRBD2	CASSLRSGRDTGELFF	TGTGCCAGCAGCTTACGTAGCGGGAGGGATACCGGGGAGCTGTTTTTT
TRBJ2-7	TRBV4-1	NA	TRBD1	CASSRTPAGTAFYEQYF	TGCGCCAGCAGCCGAACTCCAGCCGGGACAGCTTTCTACGAGCAGTACTTC
TRBJ2-5	TRBV10-3	NA	TRBD2	CAISGRGGRETQYF	TGTGCCATCAGCGGTCGGGGGGGGCGAGAGACCCAGTACTTC
TRBJ2-7	TRBV12-1	NA	NA	CASSFVLEETGLAGTTYEQYF	TGTGCCAGCAGCTTTGTTTTAGAGGAGACAGGACTAGCGGGGACCACCTACGAGCAGTACTTC
TRBJ1-2	TRBV7-8	NA	TRBD1	CASSLAGTGGYGYTF	TGTGCCAGCAGCTTAGCAGGGACAGGGGGCTATGGCTACACCTTC
TRBJ2-1	TRBV10-3	NA	TRBD2	CAISYQLAGTYNEQFF	TGTGCCATCAGTTATCAACTAGCGGGAACCTACAATGAGCAGTTCTTC
TRBJ1-1	TRBV18	once	NA	CASSSRQVYLNTEAFF	TGTGCCAGCTCAAGCAGACAGGTCTACTTAAACACTGAAGCTTTCTTT
TRBJ2-5	TRBV3-1/TRBV3-2	NA	NA	CASSHRGGTGETQYF	TGTGCCAGCAGCCACCGTGGCGGGACGGGGGAGACCCAGTACTTC
TRBJ2-5	TRBV4-1	NA	TRBD2	CASSPIAGVGETQYF	TGCGCCAGCAGCCCCATAGCGGGGGTGGGGGAGACCCAGTACTTC
TRBJ2-6	TRBV4-2	NA	NA	CASSQPGVSSGANVLTF	TGTGCCAGCAGCCAACCAGGCGTGAGCTCTGGGGCCAACGTCCTGACTTTC
TRBJ2-3	TRBV19	NA	TRBD1	CASSPLTGGLRGGTQYF	TGTGCCAGTAGCCCACTGACAGGGGGCCTACGAGGGGGTACGCAGTATTTT
TRBJ1-1	TRBV27	NA	TRBD1	CASSFYKTGGVTEAFF	TGTGCCAGCAGTTTTTACAAGACAGGGGGCGTCACTGAAGCTTTCTTT